Below, one TCR beta chain is given with its context. This record comes from a study of blood T cell repertoires in COVID-19. Study summary: The United States, Italy and Spain were the sources of the acute and convalescent COVID-19 samples. From T cells, B-cell-depleted T cells, or PBMCs came the material, which was cDNA or gDNA.

Cohort assignment relied on participant-reported clinical history. Authors' methods: For nucleated cells, counts were estimated from reference gene primer amplification. TCRdb keeps only in-frame clones here, not all; method: immunoSEQ multiplex PCR. The V and J calls and clone size are taken from that table; D and trimming were inferred from the DNA. The sample includes some 200,000 clones, approximately 80% of them seen just once. The germline V gene has CDR1 MGHRA and CDR2 YSYEKL. CDR3 size: 15 residues. The germline V and J ends were trimmed by 0 bases and 7 bases, with 13 bases remaining between them.

This chain connects TRBV4-1 to TRBJ2-1; maybe TRBD2 (5 bases). The specimen was PBMCs or T cells enriched from blood (not recorded which). This sequence was found in a middle-aged woman with acute COVID-19. The CDR3 is CASSQDSGSWNEQFF. The CDR3 DNA sequence: TGCGCCAGCAGCCAAGATTCGGGGTCATGGAATGAGCAGTTCTTC.